The present T cell receptor beta chain was sequenced within a study of T cell responses to AZD1222 COVID-19 vaccine. Looked up from germline, CDR1 is SGHVS and CDR2 is FQNEAQ. V was pared by 5 bases and J by 4 bases, with 9 bases between. The CDR3 is made up of 13 amino acids. Sequenced by immunoSEQ multiplex PCR; TCRdb stores in-frame clones only, minus some. The repertoire holds under 150,000 clones, around 90% seen once, with 0.9% to 1.4% in the top ten. The source is an adult who received the AZD1222 COVID-19 vaccine. Sequencing used peripheral blood, obtained 28 days after the second AZD1222 dose. V gene TRBV7-8 combines with J gene TRBJ1-5; no clear D gene. CDR3 protein: CASSREVNQPQHF. CDR3 coding DNA: TGTGCCAGCAGCCGGGAGGTTAATCAGCCCCAGCATTTT.